This TCR beta chain was sequenced in a study of early T cells in non-severe SARS-CoV-2 infection. Study-level information: With bulk RNA from unsorted whole blood as input, sequencing yielded unpaired chains.

Turning to this clonotype: Its antigen remains unknown.

Researchers attached unique molecular identifiers to individual cDNA molecules. TCRdb reprocessed the 5' RACE reads with MiXCR, giving one entry per CDR3 protein. The table includes more than 65,000 distinct CDR3 sequences, over 10% detected once. The study, taken as a whole, reports: Matching against VDJdb likely underestimated virus-specific expansions, favoring anti-spike CD8.

The germline V gene encodes CDR1 MNHEY and CDR2 SVGEGT. V gave up 6 bases and J gave up 8 bases; unmatched junction bases: 11. The CDR3 has 15 residues. The sequencing sample was made of whole blood. The J gene is TRBJ2-1, the V gene TRBV6-2 or TRBV6-3, with 9 bases identical to TRBD1. The source is an adult who was a healthcare worker with PCR-confirmed SARS-CoV-2 infection or an uninfected control (not recorded which). The chain's CDR3 is CASSFPGTGLHEQFF. Written as DNA, the CDR3 is TGTGCCAGCAGCTTTCCCGGGACAGGGCTCCATGAGCAGTTCTTC.